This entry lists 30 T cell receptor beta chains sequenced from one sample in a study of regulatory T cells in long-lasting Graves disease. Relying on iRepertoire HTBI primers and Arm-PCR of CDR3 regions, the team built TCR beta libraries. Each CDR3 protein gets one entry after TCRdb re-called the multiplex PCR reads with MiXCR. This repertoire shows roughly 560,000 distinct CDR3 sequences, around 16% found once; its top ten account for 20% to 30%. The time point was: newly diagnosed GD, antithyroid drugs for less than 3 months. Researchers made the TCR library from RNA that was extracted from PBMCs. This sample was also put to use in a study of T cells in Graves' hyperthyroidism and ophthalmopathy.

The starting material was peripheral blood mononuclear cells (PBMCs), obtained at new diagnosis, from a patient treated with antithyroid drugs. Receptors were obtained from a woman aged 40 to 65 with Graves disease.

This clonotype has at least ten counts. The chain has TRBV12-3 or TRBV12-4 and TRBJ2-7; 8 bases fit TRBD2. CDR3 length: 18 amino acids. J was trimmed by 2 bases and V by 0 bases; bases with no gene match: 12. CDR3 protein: CASSLALGSGDSTYEQYF. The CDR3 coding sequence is TGTGCCAGCAGTTTAGCGCTAGGTAGCGGGGACTCGACCTACGAGCAGTACTTC.

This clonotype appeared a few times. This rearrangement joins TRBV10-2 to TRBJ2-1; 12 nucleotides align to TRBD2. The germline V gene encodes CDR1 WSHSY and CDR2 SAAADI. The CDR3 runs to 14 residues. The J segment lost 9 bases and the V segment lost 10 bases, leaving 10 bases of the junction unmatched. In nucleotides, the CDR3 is TGCGCCACCCGGACTAGCGGGGTCAGGGTTGAGCAGTTCTTC. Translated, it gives CATRTSGVRVEQFF.

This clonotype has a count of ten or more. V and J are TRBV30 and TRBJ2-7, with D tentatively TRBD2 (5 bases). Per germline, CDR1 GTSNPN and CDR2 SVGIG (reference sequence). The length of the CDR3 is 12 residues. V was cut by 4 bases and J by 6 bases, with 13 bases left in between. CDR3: CAWTLGSSEQYF. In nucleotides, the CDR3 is TGTGCCTGGACCCTTGGGAGTTCCGAGCAGTACTTC.

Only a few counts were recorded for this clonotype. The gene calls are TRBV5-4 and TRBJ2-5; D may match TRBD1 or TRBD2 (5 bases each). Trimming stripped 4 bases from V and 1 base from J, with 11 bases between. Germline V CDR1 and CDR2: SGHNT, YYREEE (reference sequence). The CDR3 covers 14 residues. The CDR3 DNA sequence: TGTGCCAGCAGCAAGCCGGGACCCCAAGAGACCCAGTACTTC. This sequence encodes CASSKPGPQETQYF. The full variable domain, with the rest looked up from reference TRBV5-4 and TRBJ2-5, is ETGVTQSPTHLIKTRGQQVTLRCSSQSGHNTVSWYQQALGQGPQFIFQYYREEENGRGNFPPRFSGLQFPNYSSELNVNALELDDSALYLCASSKPGPQETQYFGPGTRLLVL.

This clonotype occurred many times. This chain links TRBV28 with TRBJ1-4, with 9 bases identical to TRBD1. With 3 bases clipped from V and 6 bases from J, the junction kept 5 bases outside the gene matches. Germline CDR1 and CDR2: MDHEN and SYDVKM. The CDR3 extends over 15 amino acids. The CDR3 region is CASSLGTGYDEKLFF. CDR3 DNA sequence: TGTGCCAGCAGTTTGGGGACAGGGTACGATGAAAAACTGTTTTTT.

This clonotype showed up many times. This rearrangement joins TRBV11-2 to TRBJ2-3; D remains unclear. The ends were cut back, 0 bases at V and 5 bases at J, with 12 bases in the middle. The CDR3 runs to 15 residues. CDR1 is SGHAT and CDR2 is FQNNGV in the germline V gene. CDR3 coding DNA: TGTGCCAGCAGCTTAGAAGGTTTTGCGGTAGATACGCAGTATTTT. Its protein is CASSLEGFAVDTQYF.

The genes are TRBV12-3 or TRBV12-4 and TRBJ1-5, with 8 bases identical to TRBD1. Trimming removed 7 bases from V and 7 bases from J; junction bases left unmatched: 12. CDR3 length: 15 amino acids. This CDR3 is CASTQTGVLRQPQHF. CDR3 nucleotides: TGTGCCAGCACCCAGACAGGGGTATTACGCCAGCCCCAGCATTTT.

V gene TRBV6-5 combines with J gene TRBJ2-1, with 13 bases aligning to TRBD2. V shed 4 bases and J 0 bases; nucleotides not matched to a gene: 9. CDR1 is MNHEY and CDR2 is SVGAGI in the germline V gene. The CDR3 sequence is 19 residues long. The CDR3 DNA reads TGTGCCAGCAGTTCACTAGCGGGGGGGCTCGGACGCTCCTACAATGAGCAGTTCTTC. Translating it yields CASSSLAGGLGRSYNEQFF.

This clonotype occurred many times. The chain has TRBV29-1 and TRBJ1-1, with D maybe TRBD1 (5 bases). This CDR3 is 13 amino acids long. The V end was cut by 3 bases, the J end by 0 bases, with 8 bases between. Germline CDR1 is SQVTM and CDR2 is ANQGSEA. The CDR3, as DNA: TGCAGCGTTGAGGGACGGTTGAACACTGAAGCTTTCTTT. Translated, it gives CSVEGRLNTEAFF.

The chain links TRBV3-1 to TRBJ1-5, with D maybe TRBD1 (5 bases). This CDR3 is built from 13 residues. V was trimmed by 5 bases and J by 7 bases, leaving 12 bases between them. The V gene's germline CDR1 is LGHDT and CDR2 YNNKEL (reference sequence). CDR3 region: CASSAGYDQPQHF. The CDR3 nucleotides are TGTGCCAGCAGCGCAGGGTATGACCAGCCCCAGCATTTT.

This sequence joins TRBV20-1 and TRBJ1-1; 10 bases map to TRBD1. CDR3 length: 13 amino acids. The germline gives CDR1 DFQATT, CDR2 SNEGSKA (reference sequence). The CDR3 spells CRGTGVESTEAFF. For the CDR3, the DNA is TGCAGAGGGACAGGGGTGGAGAGCACTGAAGCTTTCTTT.

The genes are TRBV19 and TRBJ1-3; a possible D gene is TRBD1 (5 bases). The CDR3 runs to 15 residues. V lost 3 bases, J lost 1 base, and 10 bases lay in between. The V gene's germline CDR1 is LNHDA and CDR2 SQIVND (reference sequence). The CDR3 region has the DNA TGTGCCAGTAGTATCCCTACAGGATCTGGAAACACCATATATTTT. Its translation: CASSIPTGSGNTIYF.

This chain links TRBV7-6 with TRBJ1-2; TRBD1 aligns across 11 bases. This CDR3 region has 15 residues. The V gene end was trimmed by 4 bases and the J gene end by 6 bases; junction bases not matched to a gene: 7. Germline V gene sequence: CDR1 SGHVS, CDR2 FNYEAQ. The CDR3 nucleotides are TGTGCCAGCAGCTATGGACAGGGGGCTGTGGATGGCTACACCTTC. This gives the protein CASSYGQGAVDGYTF.

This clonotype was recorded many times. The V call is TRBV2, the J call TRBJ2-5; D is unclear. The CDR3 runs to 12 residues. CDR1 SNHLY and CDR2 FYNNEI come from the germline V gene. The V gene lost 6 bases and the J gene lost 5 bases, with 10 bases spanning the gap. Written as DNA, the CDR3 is TGTGCCAGCAGCCTCAAGGTGGAGACCCAGTACTTC. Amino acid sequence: CASSLKVETQYF. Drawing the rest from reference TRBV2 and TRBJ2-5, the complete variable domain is EPEVTQTPSHQVTQMGQEVILRCVPISNHLYFYWYRQILGQKVEFLVSFYNNEISEKSEIFDDQFSVERPDGSNFTLKIRSTKLEDSAMYFCASSLKVETQYFGPGTRLLVL.

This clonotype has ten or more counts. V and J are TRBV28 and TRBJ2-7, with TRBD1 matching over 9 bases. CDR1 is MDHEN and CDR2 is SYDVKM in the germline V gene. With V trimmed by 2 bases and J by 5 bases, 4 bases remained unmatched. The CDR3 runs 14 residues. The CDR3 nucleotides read TGTGCCAGCAGTTTAAGGGACAGGGTACACGAGCAGTACTTC. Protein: CASSLRDRVHEQYF.

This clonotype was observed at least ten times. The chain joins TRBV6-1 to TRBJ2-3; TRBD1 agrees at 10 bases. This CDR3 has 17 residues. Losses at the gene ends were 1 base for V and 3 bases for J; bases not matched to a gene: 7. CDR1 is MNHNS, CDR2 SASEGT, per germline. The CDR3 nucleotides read TGTGCCAGCAGTGAAGACCGGGACAGGGGTTGGACAGATACGCAGTATTTT. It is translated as CASSEDRDRGWTDTQYF.

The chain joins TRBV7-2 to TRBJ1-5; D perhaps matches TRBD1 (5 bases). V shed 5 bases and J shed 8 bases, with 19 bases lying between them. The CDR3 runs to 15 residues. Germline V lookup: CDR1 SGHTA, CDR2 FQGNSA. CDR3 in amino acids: CASSRMGTGREPQHF. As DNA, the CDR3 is TGTGCCAGCAGCCGAATGGGGACTGGGAGGGAGCCCCAGCATTTT.

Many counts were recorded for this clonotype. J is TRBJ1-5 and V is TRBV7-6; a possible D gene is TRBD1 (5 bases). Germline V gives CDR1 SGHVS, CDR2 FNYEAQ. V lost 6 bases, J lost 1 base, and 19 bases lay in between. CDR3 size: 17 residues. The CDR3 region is CASREPWGRASNQPQHF. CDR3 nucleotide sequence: TGTGCCAGCAGGGAGCCATGGGGGAGAGCGAGCAATCAGCCCCAGCATTTT.

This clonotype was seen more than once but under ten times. Here the CDR3 DNA reads TGTGCCAGCAGCCTGGGACAGTATACTAGCTCCTATAATTCACCCCTCCACTTT. Its protein is CASSLGQYTSSYNSPLHF. J is TRBJ1-6 and V is TRBV13, with TRBD1 identical over 7 bases. This CDR3 is built from 18 residues. Germline V CDR1 and CDR2: PRHDT, FYEKMQ (reference sequence). With 5 bases clipped from V and 0 bases from J, the junction kept 10 bases outside the gene matches.

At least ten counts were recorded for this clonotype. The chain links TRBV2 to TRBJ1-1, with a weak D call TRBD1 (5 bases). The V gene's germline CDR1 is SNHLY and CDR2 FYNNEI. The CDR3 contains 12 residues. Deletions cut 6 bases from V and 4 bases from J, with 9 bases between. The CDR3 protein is CASSPGFTEAFF. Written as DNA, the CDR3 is TGTGCCAGCAGCCCAGGGTTCACTGAAGCTTTCTTT.

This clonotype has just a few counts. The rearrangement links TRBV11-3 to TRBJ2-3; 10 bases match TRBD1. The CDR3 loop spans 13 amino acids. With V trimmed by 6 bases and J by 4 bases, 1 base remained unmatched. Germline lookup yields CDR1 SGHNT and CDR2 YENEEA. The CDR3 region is CASSGQGADTQYF. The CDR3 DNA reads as TGTGCCAGCAGTGGACAGGGGGCAGATACGCAGTATTTT.

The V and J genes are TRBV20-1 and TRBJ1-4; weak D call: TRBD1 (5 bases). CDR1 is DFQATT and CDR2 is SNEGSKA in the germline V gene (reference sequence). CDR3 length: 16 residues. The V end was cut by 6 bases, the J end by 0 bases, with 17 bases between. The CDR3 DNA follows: TGCAGTGCCCCCGGGGCAGGGTTGGCAACTAATGAAAAACTGTTTTTT. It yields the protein CSAPGAGLATNEKLFF.

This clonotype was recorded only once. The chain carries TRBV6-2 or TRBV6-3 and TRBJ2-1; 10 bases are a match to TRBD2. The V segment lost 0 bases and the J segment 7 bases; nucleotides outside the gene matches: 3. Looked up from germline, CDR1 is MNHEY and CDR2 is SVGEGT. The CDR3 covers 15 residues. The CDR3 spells CASSYSGTSENEQFF. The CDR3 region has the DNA TGTGCCAGCAGTTACTCCGGGACTAGCGAGAATGAGCAGTTCTTC.

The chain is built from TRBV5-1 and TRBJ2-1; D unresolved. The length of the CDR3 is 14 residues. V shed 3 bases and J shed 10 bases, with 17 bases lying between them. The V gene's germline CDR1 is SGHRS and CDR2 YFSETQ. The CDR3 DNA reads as TGCGCCAGCAGCTCCACTACCCCGCCCACCGAGCAGTTCTTC. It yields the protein CASSSTTPPTEQFF.

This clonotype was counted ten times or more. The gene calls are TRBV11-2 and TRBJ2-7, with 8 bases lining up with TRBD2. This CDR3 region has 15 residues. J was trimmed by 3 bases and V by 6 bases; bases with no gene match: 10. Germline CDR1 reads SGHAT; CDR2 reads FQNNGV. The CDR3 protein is CASRLGLAGGYEQYF. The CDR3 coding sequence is TGTGCCAGCAGACTGGGGCTAGCGGGCGGCTACGAGCAGTACTTC.

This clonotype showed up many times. The DNA for the CDR3 is TGTGCCACCAGTGATGGGGGGGCGGGGAACCAAGAGACCCAGTACTTC. Its translation is CATSDGGAGNQETQYF. V gene TRBV24-1 combines with J gene TRBJ2-5, with TRBD2 as a possible D gene (7 bases). Germline CDR1 and CDR2: KGHDR and SFDVKD. The CDR3 is 16 amino acids. V shed 3 bases and J shed 0 bases, with 13 bases lying between them.

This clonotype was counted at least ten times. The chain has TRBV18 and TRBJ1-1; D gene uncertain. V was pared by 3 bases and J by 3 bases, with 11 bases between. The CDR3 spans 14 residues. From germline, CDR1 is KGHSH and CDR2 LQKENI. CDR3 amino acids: CASSPAERDTEAFF. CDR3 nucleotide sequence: TGTGCCAGCTCACCTGCAGAGAGGGACACTGAAGCTTTCTTT.

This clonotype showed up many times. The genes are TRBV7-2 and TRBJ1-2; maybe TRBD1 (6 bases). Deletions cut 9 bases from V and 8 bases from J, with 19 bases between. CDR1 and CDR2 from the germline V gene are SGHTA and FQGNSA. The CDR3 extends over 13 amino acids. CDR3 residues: CARRGDTGLGYTF. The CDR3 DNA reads TGTGCCAGAAGGGGGGACACGGGGTTGGGCTACACCTTC.

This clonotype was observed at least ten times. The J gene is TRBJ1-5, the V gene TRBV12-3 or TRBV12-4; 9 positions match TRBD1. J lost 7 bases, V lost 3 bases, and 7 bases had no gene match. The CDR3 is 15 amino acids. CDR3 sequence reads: CASSFDGTGPQPQHF. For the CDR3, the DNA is TGTGCCAGCAGTTTTGACGGGACAGGGCCACAGCCCCAGCATTTT.

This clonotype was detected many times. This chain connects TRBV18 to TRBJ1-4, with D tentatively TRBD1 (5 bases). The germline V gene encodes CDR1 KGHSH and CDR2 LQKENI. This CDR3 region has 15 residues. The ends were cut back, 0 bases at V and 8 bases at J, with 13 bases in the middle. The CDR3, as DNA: TGTGCCAGCTCACCACCGGGACGCTTTAGAGAAAAACTGTTTTTT. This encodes CASSPPGRFREKLFF.